Shown below are 32 T cell receptor beta chains from a single sample sequenced in a study of T cells in women clearing cervical HPV infection. The repertoire was sequenced with immunoSEQ multiplex PCR; TCRdb's copy has only in-frame clones and lacks some. This sample's table reports 13,000 to 15,000 clones. Material for sequencing was blood buffy coat. The receptors come from a woman between 18 and 70 years old with a cervical HPV16 infection that either progressed to CIN3+ or cleared (not recorded which).

To note about this clone: The CDR3 extends 3 residues past the end of the read, so its final part is completed from the germline J gene. The chain recombines TRBV6-1 with TRBJ1-2, with a possible D match to TRBD1 (6 bases). CDR1 is MNHNS, CDR2 SASEGT, per germline. The CDR3 is 15 amino acids. V gave up 4 bases and J gave up 5 bases, with 17 bases separating them. CDR3 sequence reads: CASSAQGQLGYGYTF. CDR3 bases read: TGTGCCAGCAGTGCCCAGGGGCAGTTAGGATATGGC.

A remark on this clone: The read stops 3 residues short of the end of the CDR3; the missing end is completed from the germline J gene. The V and J genes are TRBV30 and TRBJ1-2; D is uncertain. The length of the CDR3 is 14 residues. Per germline, CDR1 GTSNPN and CDR2 SVGIG (reference sequence). The chain's CDR3 is CAWRKVASEDTYTF. The CDR3 DNA, read in part, is TGTGCCTGGAGAAAAGTGGCTAGCGAAGATACC.

Worth noting for this clone: The CDR3 extends 3 residues past the end of the read, so its final part is completed from the germline J gene. The gene calls are TRBV5-1 and TRBJ2-6; D may be TRBD1 (6 bases). The CDR3 length is 17 residues. Trimming removed 4 bases at V and 0 bases at J, with 14 bases between. From germline, CDR1 is SGHRS and CDR2 YFSETQ. The part of the CDR3 DNA that was read is TGCGCCAGCAGCGTAGATGGACAGCACTCTGGGGCCAACGTC. Translation: CASSVDGQHSGANV. From start to end, the CDR3 is CASSVDGQHSGANVLTF.

Frequency places this clone as medium-sized. CDR3 DNA, as far as it was read: TGTGCCAGTAAGGGCACCTCGGACTCCTACGAG. Its protein is CASKGTSDSYE. The whole CDR3 protein is CASKGTSDSYEQYF. J is TRBJ2-7 and V is TRBV19, with D unresolved. The read ends 3 residues shy of where the CDR3 ends; the end is completed using the germline J gene. The CDR3 spans 14 residues. V lost 7 bases to trimming and J lost 0 bases, with 13 bases between them. Germline V gene data show CDR1 as LNHDA and CDR2 as SQIVND (reference sequence). Filled out from reference TRBV19 and TRBJ2-7, the complete variable domain reads DGGITQSPKYLFRKEGQNVTLSCEQNLNHDAMYWYRQDPGQGLRLIYYSQIVNDFQKGDIAEGYSVSREKKESFPLTVTSAQKNPTAFYLCASKGTSDSYEQYFGPGTRLTVT.

On this clone: The missing CDR3 end, 3 residues past where the read stops, is filled in from the germline J gene. The genes are TRBV7-2 and TRBJ1-2; 7 bases align to TRBD1. Germline values: CDR1 SGHTA, CDR2 FQGNSA. This CDR3 comprises 13 residues. CDR3 DNA (partial): TGTGCCAGCAGCTTAGCCAGGGGGTCCGGC. It codes for CASSLARGSG. The complete CDR3 sequence is CASSLARGSGYTF.

On this clone: The read terminates 3 residues before the CDR3 end, so the remaining end is supplied by the germline J gene. This chain links TRBV2 with TRBJ2-7; 11 bases are shared with TRBD2. The germline gives CDR1 SNHLY, CDR2 FYNNEI. The CDR3 runs 15 residues. The junction had 7 bases not matched to a gene; V was cut back by 6 bases and J by 3 bases. CDR3 protein: CASRLAGGRFYEQYF. The CDR3 bases that were read are TGTGCCAGCAGGTTAGCGGGGGGGCGCTTCTACGAG.

Of note for this clone: Coverage ceases 3 residues before the CDR3 finishes, and the germline J gene fills in the end. The chain joins TRBV11-2 to TRBJ2-7; 7 bases match TRBD2. CDR1 SGHAT and CDR2 FQNNGV come from the germline V gene. The CDR3 loop spans 13 amino acids. The V gene end was trimmed by 5 bases and the J gene end by 6 bases; junction bases not matched to a gene: 7. The DNA read from the CDR3 is TGTGCCAGCAGCCCCGGGGGAGGGAGCGAG. Amino acids: CASSPGGGSE. The entire CDR3 reads CASSPGGGSEQYF. Based on the CDR3 plus reference TRBV11-2 and TRBJ2-7, the full variable domain is EAGVAQSPRYKIIEKRQSVAFWCNPISGHATLYWYQQILGQGPKLLIQFQNNGVVDDSQLPKDRFSAERLKGVDSTLKIQPAKLEDSAVYLCASSPGGGSEQYFGPGTRLTVT.

As regards this clone: The CDR3 goes on 3 residues after the read ends, and that part is filled in from the germline J gene. This sequence joins TRBV2 and TRBJ1-5; D not certain. V was cut by 4 bases and J by 1 base, with 2 bases left in between. The germline CDR1 and CDR2 sequences are SNHLY and FYNNEI. CDR3 length equals 12 residues. The part of the CDR3 DNA that was read is TGTGCCAGCAGTGCGAGCAATCAGCCC. This gives the protein CASSASNQP. In full, the CDR3 is CASSASNQPQHF. Combining the CDR3 with reference TRBV2 and TRBJ1-5 gives the whole variable domain EPEVTQTPSHQVTQMGQEVILRCVPISNHLYFYWYRQILGQKVEFLVSFYNNEISEKSEIFDDQFSVERPDGSNFTLKIRSTKLEDSAMYFCASSASNQPQHFGDGTRLSIL.

To note about this clone: The DNA ends 3 residues before the CDR3 does, and the rest of the CDR3 is filled in from the germline J gene. The chain uses TRBV20-1 and TRBJ2-7; 8 positions match TRBD1. V gave up 7 bases and J gave up 5 bases; unmatched junction bases: 10. Germline lookup yields CDR1 DFQATT and CDR2 SNEGSKA (reference sequence). The CDR3 runs to 13 residues. The sequenced CDR3 bases are TGCAGTGAGCGAAGGACAGGGTCAAACGAG. Protein sequence: CSERRTGSNE. The whole CDR3 protein is CSERRTGSNEQYF.

For this clone: The read halts 3 residues ahead of the CDR3 end, with the missing end drawn from the germline J gene. This chain links TRBV11-2 with TRBJ1-2, with 7 positions matching TRBD1. Germline loops: CDR1 SGHAT, CDR2 FQNNGV. The length of the CDR3 is 15 residues. The CDR3 bases that were read are TGTGCCAGCAGCTCGACGGCGCAAAGGGGGCCGGGC. The encoded protein is CASSSTAQRGPG. The full CDR3 reads CASSSTAQRGPGYTF.

As to this clone: The sequenced fragment ends 3 residues before the CDR3 boundary, so the rest is inferred from the germline J gene. The chain recombines TRBV11-2 with TRBJ1-2; possibly TRBD1 for D (5 bases). The CDR3 extends over 13 amino acids. V was pared by 3 bases and J by 4 bases, with 9 bases between. CDR1 is SGHAT, CDR2 FQNNGV, per germline. Partial CDR3 DNA: TGTGCCAGCAGCTTTACAGGAAGCTATGGC. Its protein product is CASSFTGSYG. The whole CDR3 region reads CASSFTGSYGYTF.

The covered CDR3 bases are TGCAGTGCTGACACTTACAATGAG. It is translated as CSADTYNE. The full CDR3 sequence reads CSADTYNEQFF. This chain connects TRBV20-1 to TRBJ2-1; D unresolved. Sequencing ends 3 residues short of the CDR3 end; the germline J gene provides the rest. CDR1 and CDR2 (germline): DFQATT, SNEGSKA (reference sequence). The CDR3 totals 11 residues. V was clipped by 5 bases and J by 4 bases, with 6 bases between them.

Concerning this clone itself: The CDR3 extends 3 residues past the end of the read, so its final part is completed from the germline J gene. The gene calls are TRBV2 and TRBJ2-3; no reliable D call. The CDR3 is 14 amino acids. Germline V gene lookup returns CDR1 SNHLY and CDR2 FYNNEI. CDR3 DNA, as far as it was read: TGTGCCAGCTCCTATGGGCTTCGATATCAGCCG. Its protein is CASSYGLRYQP. The entire CDR3 protein reads CASSYGLRYQPQYF.

Concerning this clone itself: The CDR3 end lies 3 residues beyond the end of the read and is filled in from the germline J gene. The J gene is TRBJ1-2, the V gene TRBV18, with D tentatively TRBD1 (5 bases). CDR1 is KGHSH and CDR2 is LQKENI in the germline V gene. The CDR3 spans 15 residues. CDR3 residues: CASSPKLAADNDYTF. The part of the CDR3 DNA that was read is TGTGCCAGCTCACCAAAACTAGCGGCGGACAATGAC.

This CDR3 reads CASSQGAGAGNTIYF. The sequenced CDR3 bases are TGTGCCAGCAGCCAGGGAGCAGGGGCAGGAAACACC. The J gene is TRBJ1-3, the V gene TRBV7-9; possible D gene TRBD1, 6 bases. The sequenced fragment ends 3 residues before the CDR3 boundary, so the rest is inferred from the germline J gene. Trimming removed 5 bases from V and 4 bases from J, with 15 bases in between. The CDR3 length is 15 residues. Germline lookup yields CDR1 SEHNR and CDR2 FQNEAQ (reference sequence).

Of note for this clone: The read terminates 3 residues ahead of where the CDR3 ends, so the germline J gene completes it. The rearrangement joins TRBV5-1 to TRBJ1-4, with no clear D. The CDR3 is 15 amino acids. Looked up from germline, CDR1 is SGHRS and CDR2 is YFSETQ. The CDR3 sequence is CASSLAWASLSPLFF. The covered CDR3 bases are TGCGCCAGCAGCTTGGCTTGGGCCTCCCTATCACCA.

Comment on this clone: The read finishes 3 residues shy of the CDR3 end, and the germline J gene is used to complete it. The chain uses TRBV7-9 and TRBJ1-5; 7 positions match TRBD1. J was trimmed by 2 bases and V by 1 base; bases with no gene match: 2. The CDR3 loop spans 15 amino acids. In germline, CDR1 is SEHNR, CDR2 FQNEAQ (reference sequence). This chain's CDR3 is CASSLGDRGNQPQHF. The CDR3 bases that were read are TGTGCCAGCAGCTTAGGGGACAGAGGCAATCAGCCC. Variable domain in full (rest from reference TRBV7-9 and TRBJ1-5): DTGVSQNPRHKITKRGQNVTFRCDPISEHNRLYWYRQTLGQGPEFLTYFQNEAQLEKSRLLSDRFSAERPKGSFSTLEIQRTEQGDSAMYLCASSLGDRGNQPQHFGDGTRLSIL.

A remark on this clone: The read falls 3 residues short of the CDR3 end, and the missing part is taken from the germline J gene. The chain has TRBV20-1 and TRBJ2-7, with 7 bases aligning to TRBD1. This CDR3 spans 14 amino acids. The germline V gene encodes CDR1 DFQATT and CDR2 SNEGSKA (reference sequence). Germline trimming cut 3 bases from V and 4 bases from J; bases unmatched to any gene: 9. Here the CDR3 reads CSASRQGKRYEQYF. The sequenced CDR3 bases are TGCAGTGCTAGCCGACAGGGAAAGAGGTACGAG.

Concerning this clone itself: The CDR3 end lies 3 residues beyond the end of the read and is filled in from the germline J gene. The J gene is TRBJ2-7, the V gene TRBV24-1; D not resolved. Trimming took 2 bases from V and 0 from J, leaving 13 bases between them. CDR1 and CDR2 (germline): KGHDR, SFDVKD. The CDR3 has 16 residues. Incomplete CDR3 DNA: TGTGCCACCAGTGATTCGACTCTCTCCAGCTCCTACGAG. Its protein is CATSDSTLSSSYE. The whole CDR3 protein is CATSDSTLSSSYEQYF.

CDR3 residues: CASSDNAGELFF. The covered CDR3 bases are TGTGCCAGCAGCGACAACGCCGGGGAG. J is TRBJ2-2 and V is TRBV9; D remains unclear. From the germline J gene comes the end of the CDR3, since the read stops 3 residues before it. Germline loops: CDR1 SGDLS, CDR2 YYNGEE. The CDR3 length is 12 residues. The V end lost 3 bases, the J end lost 6 bases, and 6 bases lay between the germline ends. Supplemented by reference TRBV9 and TRBJ2-2, the full variable domain reads DSGVTQTPKHLITATGQRVTLRCSPRSGDLSVYWYQQSLDQGLQFLIQYYNGEERAKGNILERFSAQQFPDLHSELNLSSLELGDSALYFCASSDNAGELFFGEGSRLTVL.

A note on this clone: The read gets to within 3 residues of the CDR3 end, and the germline J gene fills in the rest. This chain links TRBV11-3 with TRBJ2-3, with D unresolved. The germline gives CDR1 SGHNT, CDR2 YENEEA. The CDR3 is made up of 14 amino acids. Trimming stripped 2 bases from V and 2 bases from J, with 8 bases between. CDR3 amino acids: CASSLFSSTDTQYF. The sequenced part of the CDR3 DNA is TGTGCCAGCAGCTTATTCTCTTCCACAGATACG. The whole variable domain, remainder taken from reference TRBV11-3 and TRBJ2-3, is EAGVVQSPRYKIIEKKQPVAFWCNPISGHNTLYWYLQNLGQGPELLIRYENEEAVDDSQLPKDRFSAERLKGVDSTLKIQPAELGDSAVYLCASSLFSSTDTQYFGPGTRLTVL.

As to this clone: The sequenced fragment ends 3 residues before the CDR3 boundary, so the rest is inferred from the germline J gene. The rearrangement joins TRBV11-2 to TRBJ2-2; 7 bases are a match to TRBD1. Germline CDR1 SGHAT, CDR2 FQNNGV. Trimming at V came to 3 bases and at J to 7 bases, leaving 5 bases not matched to a gene. The CDR3 spans 14 residues. The CDR3 is CASSLKTGLGELFF. The part of the CDR3 DNA that was read is TGTGCCAGCAGCTTGAAGACAGGGCTCGGGGAG.

The covered CDR3 bases are TGCGCCAGCAGCCCGCCCGGGGCGGGGATCACCGGGGAG. This encodes CASSPPGAGITGE. The CDR3 as a whole reads CASSPPGAGITGELFF. J is TRBJ2-2 and V is TRBV4-1; tentatively, D is TRBD2 (6 bases). The read ends 3 residues early relative to the CDR3; the germline J gene fills the gap. V was cut by 4 bases and J by 4 bases, with 16 bases left in between. This CDR3 is built from 16 residues. Germline CDR1 reads MGHRA; CDR2 reads YSYEKL.

Worth noting for this clone: One junction end does not reproduce the germline sequence, and a read error may be involved. The read ends 3 residues shy of where the CDR3 ends; the end is completed using the germline J gene. The rearrangement links TRBV7-7 to TRBJ2-3; 7 bases align to TRBD2. Germline V gives CDR1 SSHAT, CDR2 FNYEAQ (reference sequence). The CDR3 loop spans 12 amino acids. The part of the CDR3 DNA that was read is TGTGCTAGCAGCGCGGGGCGGGAGACG. It is translated as CASSAGRET. The full CDR3 protein is CASSAGRETQYF.

Regarding this clone: The observed sequence ends 3 residues before the CDR3 terminus, with the missing tail filled in from the germline J gene. The chain uses TRBV30 and TRBJ2-7; a possible D gene is TRBD1 (5 bases). Germline V gene sequence: CDR1 GTSNPN, CDR2 SVGIG (reference sequence). The CDR3 is 14 residues long. V was clipped by 2 bases and J by 3 bases, with 14 bases between them. The DNA read from the CDR3 is TGTGCCTGGAGTTATGGGCAGGGATTCTACGAG. Its translation: CAWSYGQGFYE. The CDR3 in full is CAWSYGQGFYEQYF. Filled out from reference TRBV30 and TRBJ2-7, the complete variable domain reads SQTIHQWPATLVQPVGSPLSLECTVEGTSNPNLYWYRQAAGRGLQLLFYSVGIGQISSEVPQNLSASRPQDRQFILSSKKLLLSDSGFYLCAWSYGQGFYEQYFGPGTRLTVT.

Points on this clone: The read terminates 3 residues before the CDR3 end, so the remaining end is supplied by the germline J gene. The rearrangement links TRBV12-3 or TRBV12-4 to TRBJ2-2; TRBD1 aligns across 10 bases. CDR3 length: 13 residues. The CDR3 sequence is CASSPGTGEKLFF. The sequenced part of the CDR3 DNA is TGTGCCAGCAGCCCCGGGACAGGGGAAAAG.

Concerning this clone: The CDR3 end lies 3 residues beyond the end of the read and is filled in from the germline J gene. The chain is built from TRBV7-6 and TRBJ2-1; D call uncertain. CDR1 is SGHVS and CDR2 is FNYEAQ in the germline V gene. The CDR3 totals 17 residues. V lost 5 bases and J lost 0, with 17 bases in between. CDR3 protein: CASSPPHSRYSYNEQFF. The CDR3 bases that were read are TGTGCCAGCAGCCCACCCCATTCGAGGTACTCCTACAATGAG.

Concerning this clone itself: The read gets to within 3 residues of the CDR3 end, and the germline J gene fills in the rest. The genes are TRBV5-1 and TRBJ2-7; D might be TRBD2 (7 bases). Trimming shortened V by 0 bases and J by 6 bases, and 13 bases separated the two germline ends. CDR1 is SGHRS, CDR2 YFSETQ, per germline. The CDR3 spans 14 residues. Partial CDR3 DNA: TGCGCCAGCAGCTTGGACGGGGGCGGGGGCGAG. Its translation is CASSLDGGGGE. Given in full, the CDR3 is CASSLDGGGGEQYF.

Turning to this clone: With the read ending 3 residues before the CDR3 end, the germline J gene is used to fill in that end. The chain links TRBV19 to TRBJ1-2; D perhaps matches TRBD1 (5 bases). The ends were cut back, 4 bases at V and 5 bases at J, with 17 bases in the middle. The CDR3 totals 15 residues. CDR1 is LNHDA, CDR2 SQIVND, per germline (reference sequence). Incomplete CDR3 DNA: TGTGCCAGTAGTACCGTCGGGACTGGGTCTTATGGC. This codes for CASSTVGTGSYG. The CDR3, in full, reads CASSTVGTGSYGYTF.

As for this clone: Read coverage stops 3 residues before the CDR3 terminus; the germline J gene supplies the remainder. The genes are TRBV7-7 and TRBJ2-5; TRBD2 is a possible D gene (6 bases). The CDR3 is made up of 15 amino acids. Germline V lookup: CDR1 SSHAT, CDR2 FNYEAQ (reference sequence). V was shortened by 5 bases and J by 4 bases, with 17 bases between the two germline ends. CDR3 DNA (partial): TGTGCCAGCAGCCCGGGACTTGGTCCGGTAGAGACC. Its translation is CASSPGLGPVET. The whole CDR3 protein is CASSPGLGPVETQYF.

As to this clone: The read falls 3 residues short of the CDR3 end, and the missing part is taken from the germline J gene. The chain is built from TRBV4-1 and TRBJ1-2, with D maybe TRBD1 (5 bases). The germline V gene has CDR1 MGHRA and CDR2 YSYEKL. The CDR3 runs 17 residues. The V gene lost 0 bases and the J gene lost 4 bases, with 18 bases spanning the gap. The CDR3 protein is CASSQDPGDSRGYGYTF. Incomplete CDR3 DNA: TGCGCCAGCAGCCAAGATCCGGGGGACTCAAGGGGCTATGGC.

Worth noting for this clone: The CDR3 goes on 3 residues after the read ends, and that part is filled in from the germline J gene. The V call is TRBV19, the J call TRBJ2-4; possibly TRBD1 for D (5 bases). This CDR3 contains 11 residues. Germline lookup yields CDR1 LNHDA and CDR2 SQIVND (reference sequence). CDR3 sequence reads: CASSPGHGQYF. The covered CDR3 bases are TGTGCCAGTAGTCCTGGACATGGT.